This TCR beta chain is drawn from a study of identical twins. General study findings and limits: Findings depended on cross-sectional statistics rather than tracking the same donors. In cord blood, abundant beta clonotypes had fewer insertions; memory showed no trend. For out-of-frame alpha sequences shared by twins, low generation probability was in excess.

There are a few counts of this clonotype. The antigen remains undetermined. One entry per CDR3 protein, called by TCRdb with MiXCR from the 5' RACE reads. The repertoire has nearly 650,000 distinct CDR3 sequences, about 7.1% of them found once; the top ten carry roughly 1.6%. Germline V gene lookup returns CDR1 SQVTM and CDR2 ANQGSEA. V gave up 7 bases and J gave up 8 bases, with 9 bases separating them. CDR3 length equals 10 residues. These records were also assigned to another study, of yellow fever vaccine responses in identical twins.

This TCR was recovered from a woman aged 18-35 years in good health. The chain joins TRBV29-1 to TRBJ2-1, with D perhaps matching TRBD1 (5 bases). The sample taken for sequencing was PBMCs. In nucleotides, the CDR3 is TGCAGCGGGGGCAAGGATGAGCAGTTCTTC. Amino acids: CSGGKDEQFF.